The sequence of this T cell receptor (beta chain) was determined in a study of blood T cell repertoires in COVID-19. Overall study: From T cells, B-cell-depleted T cells, or PBMCs came the material, which was cDNA or gDNA.

Libraries were prepared by immunoSEQ multiplex PCR; TCRdb keeps only in-frame clonotypes and omits some of them. Among over 300,000 clones listed, approximately 85% were seen once. V was trimmed by 0 bases and J by 3 bases, leaving 8 bases between them. This CDR3 has 14 residues. In germline, CDR1 is SGHRS, CDR2 YFSETQ. The TCR was taken from a human donor in a cohort sampled during active COVID-19. The gene calls are TRBV5-1 and TRBJ2-3; D is undetermined. Input material: peripheral blood. Here the CDR3 DNA reads TGCGCCAGCAGCTTGGCGGAGACTACAGATACGCAGTATTTT. This translates into CASSLAETTDTQYF.